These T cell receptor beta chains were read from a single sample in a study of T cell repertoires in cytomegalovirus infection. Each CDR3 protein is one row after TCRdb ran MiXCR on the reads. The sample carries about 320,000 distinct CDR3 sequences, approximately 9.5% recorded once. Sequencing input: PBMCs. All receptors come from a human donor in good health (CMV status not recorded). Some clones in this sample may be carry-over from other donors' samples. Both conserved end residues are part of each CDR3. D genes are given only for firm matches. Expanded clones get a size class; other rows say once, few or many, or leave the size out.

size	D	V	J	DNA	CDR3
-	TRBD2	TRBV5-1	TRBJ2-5	TGCGCCAGCAGCTCGATAGCGGGGGCGAAGGAAGAGACCCAGTACTTC	CASSSIAGAKEETQYF
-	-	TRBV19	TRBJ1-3	TGTGCCAGTAGTGACCGAATTGGAAACACCATATATTTT	CASSDRIGNTIYF
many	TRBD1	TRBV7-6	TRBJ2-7	TGTGCCAGCAGCTTAGCCCTCGGGACAGGGAAAAACGAGCAGTACTTC	CASSLALGTGKNEQYF
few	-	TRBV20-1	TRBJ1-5	TGCAGTGCTGAAGAAGGGGGTTGGAATCAGCCCCAGCATTTT	CSAEEGGWNQPQHF
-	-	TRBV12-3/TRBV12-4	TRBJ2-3	TGTGCCAGCAGTAGCCCCCTCGGTGATACGCAGTATTTT	CASSSPLGDTQYF
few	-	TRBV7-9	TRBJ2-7	TGTGCCAGCAGCTTAGCGGACCCATGGCTAAAGTACTTC	CASSLADPWLKYF
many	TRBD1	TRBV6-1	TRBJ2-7	TGTGCCGGATGGGACAGTAGGTCCGAGCAGTACTTC	CAGWDSRSEQYF
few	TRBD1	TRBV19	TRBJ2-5	TGTGCCAGTAGGGGGACAGGGGGCGGAGGAGAGACCCAGTACTTC	CASRGTGGGGETQYF
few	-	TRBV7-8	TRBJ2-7	TGTGCCAGCAGCTTAGGGGGGGGGGCCGGCGACGAGCAGTACTTC	CASSLGGGAGDEQYF
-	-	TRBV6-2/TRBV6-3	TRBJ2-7	TGTGCCAGCAGCCGCGGACGGCCCTACGAGCAGTACTTC	CASSRGRPYEQYF